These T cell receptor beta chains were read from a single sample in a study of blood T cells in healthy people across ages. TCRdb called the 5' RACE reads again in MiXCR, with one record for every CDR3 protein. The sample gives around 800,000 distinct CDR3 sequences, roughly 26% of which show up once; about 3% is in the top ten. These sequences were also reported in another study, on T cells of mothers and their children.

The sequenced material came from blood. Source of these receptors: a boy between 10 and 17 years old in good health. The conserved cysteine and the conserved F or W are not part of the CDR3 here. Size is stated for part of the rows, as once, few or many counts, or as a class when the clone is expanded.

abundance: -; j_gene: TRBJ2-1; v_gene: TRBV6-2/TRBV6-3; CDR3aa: ASSREGLAFNEQF
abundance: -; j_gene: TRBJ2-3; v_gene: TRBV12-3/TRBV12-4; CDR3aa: ASRMTSGGTDTQY
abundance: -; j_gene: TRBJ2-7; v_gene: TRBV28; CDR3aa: ASRTLSYEQY
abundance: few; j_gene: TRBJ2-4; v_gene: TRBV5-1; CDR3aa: ASSLAGTGNSNV
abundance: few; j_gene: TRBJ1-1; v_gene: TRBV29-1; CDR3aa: SARWDRLNTEAF
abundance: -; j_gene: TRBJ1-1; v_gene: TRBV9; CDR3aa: ASSPGTGAGGTEAF
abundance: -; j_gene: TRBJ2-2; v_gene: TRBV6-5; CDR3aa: ASSYDFTGELF
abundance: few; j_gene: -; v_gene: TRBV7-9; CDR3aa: ASSRTDVPYEQY
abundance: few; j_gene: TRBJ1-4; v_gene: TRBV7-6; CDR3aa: ASSLNWAEKLF
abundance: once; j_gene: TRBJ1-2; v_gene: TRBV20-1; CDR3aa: SASHSGQNNYGYT
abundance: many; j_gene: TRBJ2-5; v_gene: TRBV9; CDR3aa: ASSVSGSNQETQY
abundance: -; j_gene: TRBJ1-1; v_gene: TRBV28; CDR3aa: ASSLLIWDRNANTEAF
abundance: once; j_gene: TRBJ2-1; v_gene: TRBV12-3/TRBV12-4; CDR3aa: ASRQGGTGSYNEQF
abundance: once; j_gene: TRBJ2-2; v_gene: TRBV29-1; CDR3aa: SVALRGDAGELF
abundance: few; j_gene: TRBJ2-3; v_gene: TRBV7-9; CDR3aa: ASSSGTGGDTQY
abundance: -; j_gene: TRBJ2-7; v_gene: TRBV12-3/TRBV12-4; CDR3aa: ATSLAGPSYEQY
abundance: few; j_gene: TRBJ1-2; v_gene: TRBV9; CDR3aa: ASSLHPGLQEGYT
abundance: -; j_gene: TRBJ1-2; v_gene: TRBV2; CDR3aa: ASSEMGRTEGT
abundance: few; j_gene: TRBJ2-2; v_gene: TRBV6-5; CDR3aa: ASSYSKGGPGELF
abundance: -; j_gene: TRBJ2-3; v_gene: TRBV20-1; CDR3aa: SASGPTAGMLDTQY
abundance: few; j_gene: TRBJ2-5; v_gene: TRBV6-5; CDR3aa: ASSYSIGSGGPRETQY
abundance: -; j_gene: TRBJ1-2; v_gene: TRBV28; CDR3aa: ASSLQGTVNYGYT
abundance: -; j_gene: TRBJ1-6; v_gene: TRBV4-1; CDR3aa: ASSQNTDYNSPLH
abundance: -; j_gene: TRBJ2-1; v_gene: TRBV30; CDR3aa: AWGTARNEQF
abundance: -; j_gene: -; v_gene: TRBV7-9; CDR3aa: ASSLPSGGDNEQF
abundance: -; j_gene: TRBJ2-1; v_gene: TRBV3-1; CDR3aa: ASSQDREQF
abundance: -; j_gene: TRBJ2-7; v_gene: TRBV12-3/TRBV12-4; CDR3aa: ASTTSDLAGVGEQY
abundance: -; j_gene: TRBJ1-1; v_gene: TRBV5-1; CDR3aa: ASSLTGGWNTEAF
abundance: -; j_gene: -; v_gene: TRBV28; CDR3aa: ASSKDSTEQY
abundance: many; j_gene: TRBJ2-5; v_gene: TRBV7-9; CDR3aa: ASSLGAGAFQETQY
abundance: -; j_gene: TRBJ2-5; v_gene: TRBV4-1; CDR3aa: ASSPRDSNQETQY
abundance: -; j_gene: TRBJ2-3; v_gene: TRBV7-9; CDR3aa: ASSSGQRGRDTQY
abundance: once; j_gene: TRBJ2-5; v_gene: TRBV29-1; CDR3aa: SVAREGETQY
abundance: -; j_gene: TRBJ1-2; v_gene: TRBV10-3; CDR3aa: AIIPEDRDNGYT
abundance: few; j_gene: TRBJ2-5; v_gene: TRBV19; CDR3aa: ATFQETQY
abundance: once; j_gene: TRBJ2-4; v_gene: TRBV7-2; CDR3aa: ASSLIGLQNIQY
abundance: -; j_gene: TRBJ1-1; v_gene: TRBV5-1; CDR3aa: ASSPGTSGTEAF
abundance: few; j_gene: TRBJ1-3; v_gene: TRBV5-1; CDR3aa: ASSLAGQVGGNTIY
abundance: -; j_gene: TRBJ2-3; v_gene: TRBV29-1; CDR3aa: SVERRGLADTQY
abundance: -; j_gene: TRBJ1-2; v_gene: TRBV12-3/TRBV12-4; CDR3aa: ASTTTANYGYT
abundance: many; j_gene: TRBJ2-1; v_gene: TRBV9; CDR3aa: ASSAQRNGNEQF
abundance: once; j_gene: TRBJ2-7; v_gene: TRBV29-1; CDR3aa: SVAEPGETYEQY
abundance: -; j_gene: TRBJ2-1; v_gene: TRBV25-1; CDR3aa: ASSQGGTGTYNEQF
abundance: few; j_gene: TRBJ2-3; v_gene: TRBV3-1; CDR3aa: ASSPKGSGAASTDTQY
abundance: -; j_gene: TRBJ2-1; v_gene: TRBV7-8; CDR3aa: ASGGASYNEQF
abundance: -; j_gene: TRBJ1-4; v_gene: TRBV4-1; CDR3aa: ASSQDQGTGEGEKLF
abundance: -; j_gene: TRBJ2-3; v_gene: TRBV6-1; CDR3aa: ASSGQGSDTQY
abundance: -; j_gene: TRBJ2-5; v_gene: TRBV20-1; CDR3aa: SALSGGRQETQY
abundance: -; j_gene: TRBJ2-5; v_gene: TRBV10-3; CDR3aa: ATSPADRRQETQY
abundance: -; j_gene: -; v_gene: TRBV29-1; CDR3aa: SAGSLLGEQY
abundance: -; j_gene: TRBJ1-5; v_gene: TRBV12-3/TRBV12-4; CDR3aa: ASRPPGPHQPQH
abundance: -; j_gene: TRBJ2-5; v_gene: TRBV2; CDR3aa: ASSETRLGPETQY
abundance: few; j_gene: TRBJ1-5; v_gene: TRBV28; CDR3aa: ASRPATGGNNQPQH
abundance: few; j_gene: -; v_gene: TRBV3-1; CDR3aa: ASSQDPGRDEQY
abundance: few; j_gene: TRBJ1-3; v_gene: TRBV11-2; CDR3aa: ASSTPRENTIY
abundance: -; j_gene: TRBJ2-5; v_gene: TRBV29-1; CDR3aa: SVDGLPLGETQY